This entry concerns a single TCR beta chain. What this receptor recognizes is not known. No base-level quality is on record; no much larger clone is a single base apart. The immunoSEQ Assay, a bias-controlled multiplex PCR, was used to amplify TCRbeta CDR3 regions from genomic DNA. As for the authors' bioinformatics: Within the assay, amplification of reference gene primers was used to estimate how many nucleated cells each sample contained. To quantify the absolute abundance of each unique TCRbeta CDR3 rearrangement, sequence reads were collapsed and filtered. For each sample, productive Simpson clonality was calculated as the square root of Simpson's diversity index over productive rearrangements. Drawn from immuneACCESS, this table holds only the in-frame rearrangements with V and J called that TCRdb kept. Clones are partly lost; checked studies trace under half to an unresolved V gene and leave the rest unexplained. That table gives V, J and clone size, and the DNA gave D and trimming. Across this sample there are 100,000 or so clones, with under 95% seen only once. 3.5% to 4% of the sample is held by the ten biggest clonotypes.

CDR3 length: 15 amino acids, cysteine to phenylalanine. The entry retains the CDR3 DNA only, 45 bases that are in frame from base 1. Unmatched junction bases come to 6, with V trimmed by 1 base and J by 6 bases. CDR1 and CDR2, looked up from the germline V gene, are MGHRA and YSYEKL. This sample is drawn from a study of blood T cell repertoires in COVID-19 (TCRdb year 2020). Background for the entire study: Collaborator samples came from the United States, Italy and Spain and covered acute and convalescent phases of COVID-19. The material from the prospective study consisted of cDNA or gDNA derived from T cells, B-cell-depleted T cells, or PBMCs. The dataset comprised deeply sampled blood TCRbeta repertoires from subjects exposed to, actively infected with, or recovered from COVID-19. A freely available public database, intended as a resource for researchers studying the immune response to SARS-CoV-2, is where the repertoires were released. Samples were obtained from the ongoing ImmuneRACE study (first 160 participants) and from about 1,300 subjects provided by 6 global collaborators. The sample metadata nearly always contained a de-identified subject ID, COVID-19 status, age in years and sex. Where available, HLA class I and class II types were taken from metadata supplied by the sample provider and were not determined by assay-based typing.

Collaborating institutions collected whole blood in K2EDTA tubes following their own protocols. For TCRbeta analysis, collaborators shipped samples in one of three forms: frozen whole blood, isolated PBMCs, or DNA extracted from either of those sample types. Overall study results and their limits: How much clinical and demographic metadata was included differed by source and by participant, and the metadata was provided uncurated.

This TCR was sampled from a woman in her forties or fifties in a cohort sampled during active COVID-19. This chain is built from TRBV4-1 and TRBJ2-7; TRBD1 matches 10 bases in the middle. Sequencing was performed on peripheral blood. The nucleotide sequence is given as TGCGCCAGCAGCCAAGCGACAGGGGGCCGGTCCGAGCAGTACTTC. Its protein reads: CASSQATGGRSEQYF.